What follows is one T cell receptor beta chain and its context. As yet, its antigen is unknown. Other DNA sequences in the same sample also yield this CDR3. This specimen comes from a study of shared clonotypes between healthy human individuals. Overall study findings and caveats: With a handful of donors compared, 4% to 5% of naive CD4 clonotypes were shared.

Adult Caucasians living in Nashville, Tennessee made up all of the donors. Subsets obtained from CD4+ cells comprised CD45RA+ naive and CD45RA-negative memory cells. The CDR3 covers 14 residues. Germline-derived CDR1 and CDR2 are SGHRS and YFSETQ. The V gene lost 0 bases and the J gene lost 1 base, with 8 bases spanning the gap. Generated by immunoSEQ multiplex PCR, the TCRdb table keeps only in-frame clones and is missing some. Counted here are about 2.5 million clones, approximately 90% occurring once; the ten biggest clones make up roughly 0.34%. This clonotype originated in a man younger than 35 in good health. Some clones in this sample may be carry-over from other donors' samples. Sequencing used naive CD4+ T cells from PBMCs. Subset noted: CD45RA+ positively selected. The chain employs TRBV5-1 and TRBJ2-7; D could derive from TRBD1 or TRBD2 (5 bases each). The CDR3 protein is CASSLVGASYEQYF. CDR3 DNA: TGCGCCAGCAGCTTGGTCGGGGCATCCTACGAGCAGTACTTC.